This TCR beta chain was recorded in a study of Ad26.COV2.S vaccination and SARS-CoV-2 variants. Whole-study context: A COV1001 Ad26.COV2.S trial-arm participant provided the sample. Participants got Ad26.COV2.S intramuscularly, once or twice 56 days apart.

Regarding the study as a whole: In TCR breadth and depth analyses, total T cell responses may have been underestimated. Reportedly, after vaccination the spike-specific CD8+ and CD4+ T cell responses displayed substantial breadth.

Treatment here: about 20 received Ad26.COV2.S at low or high dose, single or two shots; about 5 received placebo; per-sample allocation not given. Samples were taken on day 63 after the first vaccine or placebo injection. Generated by immunoSEQ multiplex PCR, the TCRdb table keeps only in-frame clones and is missing some. The sample contains hundreds of thousands of clones, roughly 89% of which appear only once. This clone appeared once. Its antigen is undetermined. The germline V and J ends were trimmed by 5 bases and 5 bases, with 13 bases remaining between them. CDR1 and CDR2 (germline): SGHVS, FQNEAQ. There are 14 residues in the CDR3.

The sample consisted of peripheral blood, taken in a trial of Ad26.COV2.S vaccine versus placebo. The sequence was obtained from a person aged 18-65 years who received the Ad26.COV2.S COVID-19 vaccine or a placebo. The rearrangement joins TRBV7-8 to TRBJ2-1, with D perhaps matching TRBD1 (6 bases). As DNA, the CDR3 is TGTGCCAGCAGCCACAGGGTTAGCGACAATGAGCAGTTCTTC. It codes for CASSHRVSDNEQFF.